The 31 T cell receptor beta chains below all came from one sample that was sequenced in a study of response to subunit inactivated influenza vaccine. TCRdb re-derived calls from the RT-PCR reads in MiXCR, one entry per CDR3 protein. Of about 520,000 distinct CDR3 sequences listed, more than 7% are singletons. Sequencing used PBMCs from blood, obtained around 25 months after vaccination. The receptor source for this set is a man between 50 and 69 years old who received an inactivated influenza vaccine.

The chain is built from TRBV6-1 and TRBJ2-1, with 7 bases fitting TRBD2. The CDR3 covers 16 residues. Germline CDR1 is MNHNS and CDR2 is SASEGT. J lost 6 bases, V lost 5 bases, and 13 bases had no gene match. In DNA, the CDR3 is TGTGCCAGCAGTCAATTACCCGGGACGGGGGGCAATGAGCAGTTCTTC. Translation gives CASSQLPGTGGNEQFF.

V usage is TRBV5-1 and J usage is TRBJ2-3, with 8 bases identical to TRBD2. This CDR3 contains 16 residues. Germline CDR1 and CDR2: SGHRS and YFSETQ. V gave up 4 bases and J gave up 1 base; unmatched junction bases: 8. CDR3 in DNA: TGCGCCAGCAGCGACCGGGGTAGCGGGGGCACAGATACGCAGTATTTT. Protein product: CASSDRGSGGTDTQYF.

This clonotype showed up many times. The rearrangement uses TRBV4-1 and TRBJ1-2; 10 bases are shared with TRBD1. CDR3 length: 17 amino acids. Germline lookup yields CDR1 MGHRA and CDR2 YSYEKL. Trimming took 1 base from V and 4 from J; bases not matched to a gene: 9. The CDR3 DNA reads TGCGCCAGCAGCCAAGTGACAGGGGGCGCGTCTTCCTATGGCTACACCTTC. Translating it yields CASSQVTGGASSYGYTF.

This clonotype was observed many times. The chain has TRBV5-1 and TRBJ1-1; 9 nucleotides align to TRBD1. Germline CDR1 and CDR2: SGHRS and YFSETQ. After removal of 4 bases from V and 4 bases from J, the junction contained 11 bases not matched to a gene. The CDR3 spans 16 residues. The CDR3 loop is CASSLLRGQGSTEAFF. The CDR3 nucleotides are TGCGCCAGCAGCCTCCTGAGGGGACAGGGATCCACTGAAGCTTTCTTT.

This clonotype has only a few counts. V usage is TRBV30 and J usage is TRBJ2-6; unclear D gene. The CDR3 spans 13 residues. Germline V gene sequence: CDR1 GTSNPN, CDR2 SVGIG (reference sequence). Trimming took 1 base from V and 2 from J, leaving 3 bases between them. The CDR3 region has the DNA TGTGCCTGGAGTGGTACTGGGGCCAACGTCCTGACTTTC. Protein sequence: CAWSGTGANVLTF.

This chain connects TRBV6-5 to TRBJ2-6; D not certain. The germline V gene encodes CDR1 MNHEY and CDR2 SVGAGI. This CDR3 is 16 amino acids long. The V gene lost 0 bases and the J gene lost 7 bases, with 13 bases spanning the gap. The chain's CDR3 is CASSYSHTSAANVLTF. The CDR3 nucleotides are TGTGCCAGCAGTTACTCGCACACGTCTGCCGCCAACGTCCTGACTTTC.

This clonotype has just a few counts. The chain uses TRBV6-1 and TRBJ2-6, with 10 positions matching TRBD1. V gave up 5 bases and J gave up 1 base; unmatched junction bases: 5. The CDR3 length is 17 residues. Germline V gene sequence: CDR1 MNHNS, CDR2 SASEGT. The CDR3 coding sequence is TGTGCCAGCAGTCCGACAGGGGGCGCTTCTGGGGCCAACGTCCTGACTTTC. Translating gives CASSPTGGASGANVLTF.

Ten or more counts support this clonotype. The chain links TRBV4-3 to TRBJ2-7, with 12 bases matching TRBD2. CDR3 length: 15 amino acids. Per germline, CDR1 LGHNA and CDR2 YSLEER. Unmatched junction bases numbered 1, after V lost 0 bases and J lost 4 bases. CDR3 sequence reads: CASSQDTSGRYEQYF. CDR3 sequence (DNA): TGCGCCAGCAGCCAAGATACTAGCGGGAGGTACGAGCAGTACTTC.

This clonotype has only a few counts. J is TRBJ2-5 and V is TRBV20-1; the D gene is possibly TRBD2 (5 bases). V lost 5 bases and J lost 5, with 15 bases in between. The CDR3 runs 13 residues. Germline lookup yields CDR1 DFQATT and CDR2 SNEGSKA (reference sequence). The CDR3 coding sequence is TGCAGTGCTGCCGGGGTGGTCGGGGAGACCCAGTACTTC. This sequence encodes CSAAGVVGETQYF.

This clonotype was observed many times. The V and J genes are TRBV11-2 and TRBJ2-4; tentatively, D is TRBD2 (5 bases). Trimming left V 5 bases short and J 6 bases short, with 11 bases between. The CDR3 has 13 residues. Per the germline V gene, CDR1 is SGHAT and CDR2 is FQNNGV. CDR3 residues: CASSLGRGNIQYF. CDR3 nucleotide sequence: TGTGCCAGCAGCCTGGGGAGAGGAAACATTCAGTACTTC.

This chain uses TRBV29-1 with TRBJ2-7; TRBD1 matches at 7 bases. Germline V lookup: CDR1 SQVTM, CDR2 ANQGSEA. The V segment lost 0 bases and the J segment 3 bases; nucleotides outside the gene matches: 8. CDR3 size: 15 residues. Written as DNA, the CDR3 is TGCAGCGTTGAAGAGGACAAGGGGGCGGTCTACGAGCAGTACTTC. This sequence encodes CSVEEDKGAVYEQYF.

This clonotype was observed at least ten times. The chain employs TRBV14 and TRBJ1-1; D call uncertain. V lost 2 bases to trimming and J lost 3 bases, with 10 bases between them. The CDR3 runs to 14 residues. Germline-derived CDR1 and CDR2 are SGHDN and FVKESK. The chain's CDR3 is CASSQREHDTEAFF. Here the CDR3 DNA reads TGTGCCAGCAGCCAACGGGAACATGACACTGAAGCTTTCTTT.

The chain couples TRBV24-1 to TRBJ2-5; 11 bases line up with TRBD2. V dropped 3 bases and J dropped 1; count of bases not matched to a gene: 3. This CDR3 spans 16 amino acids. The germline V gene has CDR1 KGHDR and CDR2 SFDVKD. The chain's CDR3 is CATSDGTSGSQETQYF. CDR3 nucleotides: TGTGCCACCAGTGATGGGACTAGCGGAAGCCAAGAGACCCAGTACTTC.

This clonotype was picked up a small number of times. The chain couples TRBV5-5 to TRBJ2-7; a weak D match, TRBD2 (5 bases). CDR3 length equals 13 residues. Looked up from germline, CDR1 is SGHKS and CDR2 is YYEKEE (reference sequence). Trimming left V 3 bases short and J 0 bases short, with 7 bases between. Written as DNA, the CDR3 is TGTGCCAGCAGCTGGACTGCCTCCTACGAGCAGTACTTC. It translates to CASSWTASYEQYF.

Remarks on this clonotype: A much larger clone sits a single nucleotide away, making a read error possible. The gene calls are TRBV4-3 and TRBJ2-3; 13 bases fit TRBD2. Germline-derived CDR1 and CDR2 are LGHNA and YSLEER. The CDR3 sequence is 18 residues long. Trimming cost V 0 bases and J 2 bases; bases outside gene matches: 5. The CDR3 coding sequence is TGCGCCAGCAGCCAAGAACTAGCGGGGGGGCTTTCCACAGATACGCAGTATTTT. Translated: CASSQELAGGLSTDTQYF.

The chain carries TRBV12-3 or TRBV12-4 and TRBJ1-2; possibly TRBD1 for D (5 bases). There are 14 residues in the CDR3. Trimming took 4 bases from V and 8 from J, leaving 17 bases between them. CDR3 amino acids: CASSSTGNSAGYTF. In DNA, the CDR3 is TGTGCCAGCAGTTCAACAGGCAACTCTGCGGGCTACACCTTC.

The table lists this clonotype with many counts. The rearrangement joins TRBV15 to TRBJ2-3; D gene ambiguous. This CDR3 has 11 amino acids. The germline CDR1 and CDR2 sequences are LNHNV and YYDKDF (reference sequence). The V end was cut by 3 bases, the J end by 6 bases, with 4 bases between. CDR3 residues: CATSRGDTQYF. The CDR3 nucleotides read TGTGCCACCAGCAGGGGGGATACGCAGTATTTT. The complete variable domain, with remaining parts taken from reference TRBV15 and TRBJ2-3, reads DAMVIQNPRYQVTQFGKPVTLSCSQTLNHNVMYWYQQKSSQAPKLLFHYYDKDFNNEADTPDNFQSRRPNTSFCFLDIRSPGLGDTAMYLCATSRGDTQYFGPGTRLTVL.

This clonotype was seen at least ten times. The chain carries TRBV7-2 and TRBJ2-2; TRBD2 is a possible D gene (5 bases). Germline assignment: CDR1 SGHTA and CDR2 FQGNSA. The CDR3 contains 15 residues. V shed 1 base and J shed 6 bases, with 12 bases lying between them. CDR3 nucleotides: TGTGCCAGCAGCTTAGACTCCAGCGGTTCCGGGGAGCTGTTTTTT. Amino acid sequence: CASSLDSSGSGELFF.

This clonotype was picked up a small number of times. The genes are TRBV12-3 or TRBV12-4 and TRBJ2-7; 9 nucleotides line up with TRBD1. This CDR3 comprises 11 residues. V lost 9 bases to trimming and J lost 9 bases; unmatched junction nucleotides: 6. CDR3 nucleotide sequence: TGTGCCAGACCGGGACAGGGAAGGCAGTACTTC. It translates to CARPGQGRQYF.

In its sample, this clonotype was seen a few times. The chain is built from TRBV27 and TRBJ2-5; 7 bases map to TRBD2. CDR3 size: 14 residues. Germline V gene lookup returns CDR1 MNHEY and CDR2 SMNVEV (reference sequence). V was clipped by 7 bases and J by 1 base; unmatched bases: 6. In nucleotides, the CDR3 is TGTGCCAGCACTAGAGCGGGGAGCCAAGAGACCCAGTACTTC. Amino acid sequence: CASTRAGSQETQYF.

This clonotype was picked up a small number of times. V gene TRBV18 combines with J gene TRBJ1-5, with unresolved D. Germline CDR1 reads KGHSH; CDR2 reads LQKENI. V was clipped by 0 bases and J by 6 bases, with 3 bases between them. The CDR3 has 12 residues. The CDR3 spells CASSPPGQPQHF. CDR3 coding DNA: TGTGCCAGCTCACCACCCGGTCAGCCCCAGCATTTT.

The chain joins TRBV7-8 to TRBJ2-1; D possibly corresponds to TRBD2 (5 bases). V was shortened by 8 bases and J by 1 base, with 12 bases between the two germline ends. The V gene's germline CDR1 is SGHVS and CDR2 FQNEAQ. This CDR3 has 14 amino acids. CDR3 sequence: CASERTGSYNEQFF. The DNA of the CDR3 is TGTGCCAGCGAACGGACGGGGTCCTACAATGAGCAGTTCTTC. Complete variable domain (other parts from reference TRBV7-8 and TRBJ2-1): GAGVSQSPRYKVAKRGQDVALRCDPISGHVSLFWYQQALGQGPEFLTYFQNEAQLDKSGLPSDRFFAERPEGSVSTLKIQRTQQEDSAVYLCASERTGSYNEQFFGPGTRLTVL.

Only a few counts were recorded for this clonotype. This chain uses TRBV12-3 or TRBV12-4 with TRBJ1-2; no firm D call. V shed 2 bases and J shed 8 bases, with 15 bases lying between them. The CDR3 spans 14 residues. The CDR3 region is CASSLRNPGEGYTF. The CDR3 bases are TGTGCCAGCAGTTTACGGAATCCGGGTGAGGGCTACACCTTC.

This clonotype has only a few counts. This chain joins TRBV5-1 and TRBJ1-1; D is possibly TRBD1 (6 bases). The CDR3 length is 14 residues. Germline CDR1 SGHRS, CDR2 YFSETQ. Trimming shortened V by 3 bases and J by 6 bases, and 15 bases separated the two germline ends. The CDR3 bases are TGCGCCAGCAGCTGGGGGCAGGGGAGGTCTGAAGCTTTCTTT. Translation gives CASSWGQGRSEAFF.

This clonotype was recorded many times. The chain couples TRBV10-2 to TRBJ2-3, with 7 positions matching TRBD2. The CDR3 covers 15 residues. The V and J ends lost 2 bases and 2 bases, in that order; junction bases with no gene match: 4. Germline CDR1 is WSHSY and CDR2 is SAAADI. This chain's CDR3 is CASSEVAGDTDTQYF. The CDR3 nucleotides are TGCGCCAGCAGTGAGGTTGCGGGGGACACAGATACGCAGTATTTT.

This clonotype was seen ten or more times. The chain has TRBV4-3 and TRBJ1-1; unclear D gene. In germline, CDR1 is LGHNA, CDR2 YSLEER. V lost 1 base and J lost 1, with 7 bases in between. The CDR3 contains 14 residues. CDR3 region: CASSQVGPNTEAFF. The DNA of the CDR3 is TGCGCCAGCAGCCAAGTCGGGCCGAACACTGAAGCTTTCTTT.

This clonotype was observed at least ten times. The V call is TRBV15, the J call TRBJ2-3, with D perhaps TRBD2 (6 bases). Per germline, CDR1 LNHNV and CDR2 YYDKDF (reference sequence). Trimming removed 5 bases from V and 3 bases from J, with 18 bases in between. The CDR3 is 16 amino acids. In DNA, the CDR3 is TGTGCCACCAGCGGCCTAGCGACGGCTTTGACAGATACGCAGTATTTT. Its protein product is CATSGLATALTDTQYF.

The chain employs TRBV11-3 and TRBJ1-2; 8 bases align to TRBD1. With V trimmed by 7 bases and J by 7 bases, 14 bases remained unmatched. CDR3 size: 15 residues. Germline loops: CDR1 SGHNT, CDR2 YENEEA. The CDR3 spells CASKPYPGGGGGYTF. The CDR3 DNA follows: TGTGCCAGCAAACCCTACCCAGGGGGCGGCGGTGGCTACACCTTC.

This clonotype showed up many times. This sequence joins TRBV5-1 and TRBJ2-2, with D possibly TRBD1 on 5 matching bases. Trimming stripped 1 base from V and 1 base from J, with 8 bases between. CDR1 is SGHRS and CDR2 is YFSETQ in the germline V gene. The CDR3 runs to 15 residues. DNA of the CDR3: TGCGCCAGCAGCTTGATAGGACAGAACACCGGGGAGCTGTTTTTT. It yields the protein CASSLIGQNTGELFF. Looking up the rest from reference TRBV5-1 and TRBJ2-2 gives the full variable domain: KAGVTQTPRYLIKTRGQQVTLSCSPISGHRSVSWYQQTPGQGLQFLFEYFSETQRNKGNFPGRFSGRQFSNSRSEMNVSTLELGDSALYLCASSLIGQNTGELFFGEGSRLTVL.

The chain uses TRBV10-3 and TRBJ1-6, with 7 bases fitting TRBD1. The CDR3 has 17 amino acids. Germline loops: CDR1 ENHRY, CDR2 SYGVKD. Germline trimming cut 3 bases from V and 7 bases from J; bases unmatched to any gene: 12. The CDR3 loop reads CAISDGDSRRENSPLHF. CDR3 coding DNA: TGTGCCATCAGTGACGGGGACAGCCGCCGGGAAAATTCACCCCTCCACTTT.

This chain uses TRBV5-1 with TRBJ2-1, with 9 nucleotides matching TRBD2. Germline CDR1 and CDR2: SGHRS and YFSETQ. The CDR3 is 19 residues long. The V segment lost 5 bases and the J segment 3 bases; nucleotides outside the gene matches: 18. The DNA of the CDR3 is TGCGCCAGCAGTTTCGGACTAGCGAGTCCCGGTGACTTCTACAATGAGCAGTTCTTC. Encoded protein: CASSFGLASPGDFYNEQFF.